What follows are 14 T cell receptor beta chains derived from one specimen sequenced in a study of blood T cells in healthy people across ages. With a J-beta primer mix and a sample-barcoded 5' primer, a second PCR ran about 6 to 11 cycles. Each CDR3 protein gets one entry after TCRdb re-called the 5' RACE reads with MiXCR. The sample lists more than 1 million distinct CDR3 sequences, 35% to 50% occurring once. Input material: blood. These receptor sequences come from an older woman in good health.

This clonotype was counted only a few times. V usage is TRBV7-2 and J usage is TRBJ1-2; 8 nucleotides match TRBD1. This CDR3 spans 15 amino acids. V lost 1 base and J lost 3; bases outside the gene matches: 4. Germline V lookup: CDR1 SGHTA, CDR2 FQGNSA. In DNA form, the CDR3 reads TGTGCCAGCAGCTTAGGACAGGGGCTGGACTATGGCTACACCTTC. Its protein product is CASSLGQGLDYGYTF.

J is TRBJ1-6 and V is TRBV5-6; D is unclear. Trimming removed 4 bases at V and 14 bases at J, with 19 bases between. The CDR3 loop spans 14 amino acids. Germline V lookup: CDR1 SGHDT, CDR2 YYEEEE. The CDR3 DNA is TGTGCCAGCAGCATGCGACACCTTCGGGGTTCCCTCCACTTT. Residues: CASSMRHLRGSLHF.

The chain couples TRBV4-1 to TRBJ2-3, with no clear D. V was cut by 0 bases and J by 1 base, with 8 bases left in between. The CDR3 is 15 residues long. CDR1 MGHRA and CDR2 YSYEKL come from the germline V gene. CDR3 sequence (DNA): TGCGCCAGCAGCCAAGATCTAAGCGGCACAGATACGCAGTATTTT. This encodes CASSQDLSGTDTQYF.

This chain connects TRBV29-1 to TRBJ2-3; a possible D gene is TRBD1 (6 bases). The germline V and J ends were trimmed by 6 bases and 10 bases, with 17 bases remaining between them. Germline lookup yields CDR1 SQVTM and CDR2 ANQGSEA. CDR3 size: 12 residues. The CDR3 spells CSVGNRATAQYF. For the CDR3, the DNA is TGCAGCGTGGGCAACAGGGCAACGGCGCAGTATTTT.

CDR3 sequence: CASSVDRDPGTANYGYTF. CDR3 bases: TGTGCCAGCAGTGTAGACCGGGACCCAGGAACAGCTAACTATGGCTACACCTTC. The V gene is TRBV25-1, the J gene TRBJ1-2; tentatively, D is TRBD1 (5 bases). The CDR3 extends over 18 amino acids. Trimming left V 4 bases short and J 0 bases short, with 21 bases between. Germline V gene data show CDR1 as MGHDK and CDR2 as SYGVNS.

Of note for this clonotype: A much larger clone differs by one base, so this may be a read error. The chain recombines TRBV6-2 or TRBV6-3 with TRBJ2-4; TRBD1 matches at 10 bases. The end of the DNA aligns better with TRBJ2-7, so the J call may be wrong. The CDR3 spans 14 residues. Germline V CDR1 and CDR2: MNHEY, SVGEGT. CDR3 coding DNA: TGTGCCAGCCGCGCGGGACAGGGGATTTACGAGCAGTACTTC. Protein sequence: CASRAGQGIYEQYF.

The V gene is TRBV3-1, the J gene TRBJ1-2, with TRBD1 matching 8 bases. Germline V gene data show CDR1 as LGHDT and CDR2 as YNNKEL (reference sequence). J lost 4 bases, V lost 4 bases, and 11 bases had no gene match. This CDR3 has 16 amino acids. CDR3 loop: CASSPQPGGLSYGYTF. The DNA of the CDR3 is TGTGCCAGCAGCCCCCAACCAGGGGGCTTGAGCTATGGCTACACCTTC.

The chain combines TRBV6-1 with TRBJ2-3; the match to TRBD1 covers 9 bases. Germline loops: CDR1 MNHNS, CDR2 SASEGT. Unmatched junction bases numbered 8, after V lost 7 bases and J lost 3 bases. The CDR3 runs to 15 residues. Written as DNA, the CDR3 is TGTGCCAGCACCACTGGGGGGACAGGGACAGATACGCAGTATTTT. Translating it yields CASTTGGTGTDTQYF.

Turning to this clonotype: A much larger clone differs from this one at a single base, so this may be a read error. V usage is TRBV5-8 and J usage is TRBJ2-7, with D possibly called TRBD1 or TRBD2 (5 bases each). The CDR3 spans 17 residues. Trimming pared 0 bases from V and 0 bases from J, leaving 16 bases between. The germline V gene encodes CDR1 SGHTS and CDR2 YDEGEE. CDR3: CASSLGPGAGSSYEQYF. The CDR3 region has the DNA TGTGCCAGCAGCTTGGGTCCCGGGGCGGGCTCCTCCTACGAGCAGTACTTC.

The rearrangement uses TRBV20-1 and TRBJ1-5, with D possibly being TRBD1 (5 bases). From germline, CDR1 is DFQATT and CDR2 SNEGSKA (reference sequence). V was shortened by 5 bases and J by 4 bases, with 15 bases between the two germline ends. This CDR3 has 14 amino acids. The CDR3 loop reads CSAHPGRNNQPQHF. CDR3 nucleotide sequence: TGCAGTGCTCACCCGGGACGGAATAATCAGCCCCAGCATTTT.

This clonotype has more than one count but fewer than ten. The chain has TRBV18 and TRBJ2-1; D may be TRBD1 or TRBD2 (5 bases each). Trimming removed 1 base at V and 2 bases at J, with 9 bases between. Germline V gives CDR1 KGHSH, CDR2 LQKENI. The CDR3 is 15 residues long. CDR3 DNA sequence: TGTGCCAGCTCACCACGGGACCGAGCCTACAATGAGCAGTTCTTC. Encoded protein: CASSPRDRAYNEQFF.

This chain connects TRBV6-6 to TRBJ2-5; TRBD2 matches at 16 bases. The DNA end is more similar to TRBJ2-7, so the J call may be wrong. Germline lookup yields CDR1 MNHNY and CDR2 SVGAGI (reference sequence). The CDR3 consists of 16 residues. The CDR3 DNA sequence: TGTGCCAGCAGTAGGGGACTAGCGGGAGGGCCTCTCGAGCAGTACTTC. Translated: CASSRGLAGGPLEQYF.

The V and J genes are TRBV2 and TRBJ2-7; a possible D gene is TRBD1 (5 bases). The J call may be faulty, since TRBJ2-5 better matches the DNA end. CDR1 is SNHLY, CDR2 FYNNEI, per germline. CDR3 length: 12 residues. The CDR3 sequence: CASKPGLETQYF. The CDR3 bases are TGTGCCAGCAAGCCAGGGTTGGAGACCCAGTACTTC.

Worth noting for this clonotype: A junction end diverges from the germline sequence, so it may reflect a read error. This sequence joins TRBV7-6 and TRBJ2-7; 8 nucleotides agree with TRBD2. The CDR3 consists of 15 residues. Germline V gene sequence: CDR1 SGHVS, CDR2 FNYEAQ. Here the CDR3 reads CAGSFISGGPGEQYF. CDR3 bases: TGTGCCGGCAGCTTTATTTCGGGAGGGCCTGGCGAGCAGTACTTC.